This T cell receptor (beta chain) is from a study of blood T cells in healthy people across ages. Background on the study: When template switching was applied, about one barcoded beta molecule was captured per two T cells.

The CDR3 is 12 residues long. CDR1 is DFQATT and CDR2 is SNEGSKA in the germline V gene (reference sequence). Trimming removed 1 base from V and 4 bases from J, with 7 bases in between. The use of a sample-barcoded 5' primer and a J-beta primer mix characterized a second PCR of roughly 6 to 11 cycles. MiXCR was run by TCRdb on the 5' RACE reads, yielding one entry per CDR3 protein. The profile shows hundreds of thousands of distinct CDR3 sequences, under 40% of them singletons. Sequences were obtained from blood. This TCR was recovered from a man aged 18 to 30 in good health. The chain employs TRBV20-1 and TRBJ1-2; D not resolved. CDR3 in amino acids: CSARGTTYGYTF. The CDR3 DNA reads TGCAGTGCTAGAGGGACTACCTATGGCTACACCTTC.